This T cell receptor beta chain was retrieved from a study of vaccination and CD4 T cells after COVID-19. As for the study in general: In the control cultures, a CEFX pool, an HIV-1 Nef pool, or no peptide was supplied. Findings and limits, study-wide: Although the median of SARS-CoV-2-reactive clonotypes rose from about 20 to 38, the change was not significant.

Treatment given: approximately nine-day PBMC culture with coronavirus spike peptide pools or control peptides (ViraFEST assay). As to this clonotype: What it binds is not known.

The V end lost 0 bases, the J end lost 0 bases, and 12 bases lay between the germline ends. The length of the CDR3 is 17 residues. Per the germline V gene, CDR1 is DFQATT and CDR2 is SNEGSKA (reference sequence). Once obtained from cultured CD4+ T cells, the DNA was sequenced using the Oncomine TCR Beta short-read assay. It was cultured CD4+ T cells from which genomic DNA was extracted. In TCRdb, the PCR reads were re-called with MiXCR into one record per CDR3 protein. This table has roughly 8,900 distinct CDR3 sequences, 60% appearing once. The TCR sequence derives from a human donor with COVID-19. Material: cultured CD4+ T cells from blood, obtained after SARS-CoV-2 vaccination. The rearrangement joins TRBV20-1 to TRBJ2-6; D is perhaps TRBD1 (6 bases). CDR3 sequence reads: CSARDQLGGSGANVLTF. DNA of the CDR3: TGCAGTGCTAGAGATCAGCTAGGGGGCTCTGGGGCCAACGTCCTGACTTTC.